These 26 T cell receptor beta chains originate from one sample sequenced in a study of graft-versus-host responses after intestinal transplantation. Sequencing was performed with immunoSEQ multiplex PCR; in TCRdb, only in-frame clones are kept and a portion is missing. This sample has about 18,000 clones, with around 39% found just once. The material sequenced was alloreactive CD4+ T cells from a mixed lymphocyte reaction culture, taken before intestinal transplant. Documented subset: CFSE-low proliferating T cells sorted from roughly 6-day pre-transplant mixed lymphocyte reaction (GvH or HvG direction). Receptors were obtained from a human patient who received an intestinal transplant.

This clone was counted between two and nine times. V usage is TRBV6-1 and J usage is TRBJ1-3, with D uncertain. This CDR3 region has 13 residues. The V gene lost 4 bases and the J gene lost 4 bases, with 8 bases spanning the gap. Germline-derived CDR1 and CDR2 are MNHNS and SASEGT. CDR3 sequence: CASSGLFGNTIYF. The DNA for the CDR3 is TGTGCCAGCAGTGGCTTATTCGGAAACACCATATATTTT.

The chain employs TRBV19 and TRBJ2-7; D perhaps matches TRBD1 (6 bases). The CDR3 spans 13 residues. Germline V gives CDR1 LNHDA, CDR2 SQIVND (reference sequence). The ends were cut back, 5 bases at V and 1 base at J, with 9 bases in the middle. The CDR3 is CASSYRDSYEQYF. For the CDR3, the DNA is TGTGCCAGTAGTTACAGGGATTCCTACGAGCAGTACTTC.

This chain joins TRBV18 and TRBJ2-5; D is unclear. The germline CDR1 and CDR2 sequences are KGHSH and LQKENI. Trimming removed 1 base at V and 3 bases at J, with 0 bases between. The CDR3 spans 11 residues. The CDR3 coding sequence is TGTGCCAGCTCACCACAAGAGACCCAGTACTTC. Translation gives CASSPQETQYF.

This chain uses TRBV19 with TRBJ1-1; D is ambiguous. The CDR3 totals 15 residues. Trimming removed 7 bases from V and 4 bases from J, with 19 bases in between. In germline, CDR1 is LNHDA, CDR2 SQIVND (reference sequence). This CDR3 reads CASTTYSGRGTEAFF. DNA of the CDR3: TGTGCCAGTACAACCTACAGCGGGCGAGGCACTGAAGCTTTCTTT.

This chain connects TRBV9 to TRBJ1-1; D ambiguous. The germline V gene encodes CDR1 SGDLS and CDR2 YYNGEE. V lost 2 bases and J 3 bases, leaving 5 bases between the germline ends. The CDR3 runs 12 residues. CDR3 amino acids: CASSVGDTEAFF. The CDR3 DNA follows: TGTGCCAGCAGCGTTGGGGACACTGAAGCTTTCTTT. Filled out from reference TRBV9 and TRBJ1-1, the complete variable domain reads DSGVTQTPKHLITATGQRVTLRCSPRSGDLSVYWYQQSLDQGLQFLIQYYNGEERAKGNILERFSAQQFPDLHSELNLSSLELGDSALYFCASSVGDTEAFFGQGTRLTVV.

This chain links TRBV18 with TRBJ1-5; unclear D gene. Germline V lookup: CDR1 KGHSH, CDR2 LQKENI. The CDR3 is made up of 13 amino acids. V was cut by 5 bases and J by 7 bases, with 12 bases left in between. The DNA for the CDR3 is TGTGCCAGCTCAACTCGACCGGACCAGCCCCAGCATTTT. Protein product: CASSTRPDQPQHF.

The chain recombines TRBV4-2 with TRBJ1-1, with D tentatively TRBD1 (5 bases). Germline V gene lookup returns CDR1 LGHNA and CDR2 YNFKEQ. The CDR3 is made up of 17 amino acids. The V end lost 4 bases, the J end lost 1 base, and 19 bases lay between the germline ends. The CDR3 DNA reads as TGTGCCAGCAGCCTGGGGCAGCTTCATTACTCGAACACTGAAGCTTTCTTT. This sequence encodes CASSLGQLHYSNTEAFF.

V usage is TRBV27 and J usage is TRBJ2-7, with 8 bases aligning to TRBD1. V lost 8 bases and J lost 7; bases outside the gene matches: 16. The CDR3 has 15 residues. Germline assignment: CDR1 MNHEY and CDR2 SMNVEV (reference sequence). CDR3 sequence reads: CASCPLGQGSREQYF. The CDR3 region has the DNA TGTGCCAGCTGCCCCCTAGGACAGGGCTCTAGGGAGCAGTACTTC.

CDR3 amino acids: CASSLRYFLSYGGYTF. Written as DNA, the CDR3 is TGTGCCAGCAGCTTGCGTTACTTTTTGAGTTATGGAGGCTACACCTTC. The gene calls are TRBV7-9 and TRBJ1-2; D ambiguous. The CDR3 contains 16 residues. The ends were cut back, 3 bases at V and 8 bases at J, with 22 bases in the middle. CDR1 is SEHNR, CDR2 FQNEAQ, per germline (reference sequence).

This chain uses TRBV6-5 with TRBJ1-2; TRBD1 matches 12 bases. Per germline, CDR1 MNHEY and CDR2 SVGAGI. After removal of 6 bases from V and 8 bases from J, the junction contained 7 bases not matched to a gene. The CDR3 is made up of 14 amino acids. CDR3 sequence (DNA): TGTGCCAGCAGGTTACGGGACAGGGGGCAAGGCTACACCTTC. It encodes CASRLRDRGQGYTF.

The chain links TRBV5-8 to TRBJ1-3; possible D gene TRBD1, 6 bases. V was cut by 0 bases and J by 0 bases, with 13 bases left in between. This CDR3 has 17 residues. Germline CDR1 and CDR2: SGHTS and YDEGEE. CDR3 in amino acids: CASSLVLQGFSGNTIYF. CDR3 coding DNA: TGTGCCAGCAGCTTGGTTTTACAGGGATTCTCTGGAAACACCATATATTTT.

This clone turned up a few times. The V gene is TRBV2, the J gene TRBJ1-1; D possibly corresponds to TRBD1 (6 bases). V gave up 8 bases and J gave up 4 bases, with 20 bases separating them. This CDR3 has 15 residues. From germline, CDR1 is SNHLY and CDR2 FYNNEI. CDR3 sequence reads: CASSFNQGRGTEAFF. The CDR3 nucleotides are TGTGCCAGCTCCTTCAATCAGGGGCGGGGCACTGAAGCTTTCTTT.

The gene calls are TRBV6-1 and TRBJ1-1, with TRBD1 matching 7 bases. This CDR3 region has 12 residues. J lost 10 bases, V lost 6 bases, and 8 bases had no gene match. Germline-derived CDR1 and CDR2 are MNHNS and SASEGT. CDR3 in DNA: TGTGCCAGCAGGATCACAGGGGTCGGAGCTTTCTTT. Translation gives CASRITGVGAFF.

The DNA of the CDR3 is TGTGCCAGCAGCCGGCCCGGGACAGTTCACTATGGCTACACCTTC. It codes for CASSRPGTVHYGYTF. This sequence joins TRBV4-2 and TRBJ1-2; 7 bases agree with TRBD1. V gave up 4 bases and J gave up 3 bases; unmatched junction bases: 8. The germline V gene encodes CDR1 LGHNA and CDR2 YNFKEQ. There are 15 residues in the CDR3.

This clone was seen only a few times. The chain joins TRBV30 to TRBJ2-5; D gene uncertain. The J call could be wrong; TRBJ2-7 is a better fit for the DNA end. From germline, CDR1 is GTSNPN and CDR2 SVGIG (reference sequence). This CDR3 contains 12 residues. This chain's CDR3 is CAWSSLSYEQYF. In nucleotides, the CDR3 is TGTGCCTGGAGTTCACTCTCCTACGAGCAGTACTTC.

V usage is TRBV7-3 and J usage is TRBJ2-1, with 13 bases fitting TRBD2. The CDR3 runs 17 residues. Trimming at V came to 3 bases and at J to 1 base, leaving 3 bases not matched to a gene. Germline values: CDR1 SGHTA, CDR2 FQGTGA. The CDR3 reads CASSFGLAGESYNEQFF. The CDR3 region has the DNA TGTGCCAGCAGCTTCGGACTAGCGGGGGAGTCCTACAATGAGCAGTTCTTC.

This clone was detected only a few times. The chain recombines TRBV9 with TRBJ2-4; perhaps D is TRBD1 or TRBD2 (5 bases each). The germline gives CDR1 SGDLS, CDR2 YYNGEE. Between the trimmed V and J ends, which lost 3 bases and 7 bases, there was a span of 14 bases. The CDR3 covers 14 residues. In nucleotides, the CDR3 is TGTGCCAGCAGCGGCGCCGGGGCCTGGAACATTCAGTACTTC. Its protein product is CASSGAGAWNIQYF.

This sequence joins TRBV14 and TRBJ1-2, with D perhaps TRBD1 (5 bases). Trimming left V 0 bases short and J 5 bases short, with 10 bases between. Per the germline V gene, CDR1 is SGHDN and CDR2 is FVKESK. This CDR3 has 14 amino acids. CDR3 sequence reads: CASSQETAFYGYTF. The CDR3 bases are TGTGCCAGCAGCCAAGAGACAGCCTTTTATGGCTACACCTTC.

V and J are TRBV11-2 and TRBJ1-6, with a weak D call TRBD1 (5 bases). V was pared by 5 bases and J by 8 bases, with 10 bases between. Germline V gives CDR1 SGHAT, CDR2 FQNNGV. The CDR3 is 13 amino acids. The DNA of the CDR3 is TGTGCCAGCAGCACCCGAGGGGATTCACCCCTCCACTTT. This gives the protein CASSTRGDSPLHF.

This rearrangement joins TRBV25-1 to TRBJ1-1, with D uncertain. CDR3 length: 13 amino acids. Trimming cost V 3 bases and J 0 bases, with 5 bases left between them. Germline values: CDR1 MGHDK, CDR2 SYGVNS. In nucleotides, the CDR3 is TGTGCCAGCAGTGACAATATGAACACTGAAGCTTTCTTT. Protein product: CASSDNMNTEAFF.

This clone has a handful of counts. This chain uses TRBV6-5 with TRBJ2-3; no firm D call. This CDR3 region has 14 residues. V was cut by 0 bases and J by 2 bases, with 6 bases left in between. Germline V gene data show CDR1 as MNHEY and CDR2 as SVGAGI. Here the CDR3 reads CASSYSTNTDTQYF. CDR3 nucleotides: TGTGCCAGCAGTTACTCCACTAACACAGATACGCAGTATTTT.

The chain employs TRBV7-3 and TRBJ2-7, with TRBD1 matching over 9 bases. V lost 4 bases, J lost 6 bases, and 7 bases stayed unmatched. Germline V gene lookup returns CDR1 SGHTA and CDR2 FQGTGA. The CDR3 length is 14 residues. The CDR3 spells CASSYSGTGTEQYF. For the CDR3, the DNA is TGTGCCAGCAGCTACTCCGGGACAGGGACCGAGCAGTACTTC.

The chain couples TRBV11-3 to TRBJ2-7; D possibly uses TRBD1 or TRBD2 (5 bases each). The CDR3 contains 14 residues. Germline lookup yields CDR1 SGHNT and CDR2 YENEEA. V gave up 5 bases and J gave up 9 bases, with 20 bases separating them. CDR3 DNA: TGTGCCAGCAGCCCCGGAAGAGGGGAAGCAGGGCAGTACTTC. Translated, it gives CASSPGRGEAGQYF.

This clone has just a few counts. Here the CDR3 DNA reads TGTGCCAGCAGTTACCACGCCCGGACAACCTATGGCTACACCTTC. Protein sequence: CASSYHARTTYGYTF. V is TRBV6-6 and J is TRBJ1-2; tentative D call: TRBD1 (5 bases). This CDR3 contains 15 residues. The V gene lost 2 bases and the J gene lost 4 bases, with 14 bases spanning the gap. Per germline, CDR1 MNHNY and CDR2 SVGAGI (reference sequence).

The chain combines TRBV9 with TRBJ2-6; no clear D. Germline V gene lookup returns CDR1 SGDLS and CDR2 YYNGEE. This CDR3 comprises 17 residues. Trimming pared 6 bases from V and 5 bases from J, leaving 21 bases between. This chain's CDR3 is CASISLYSQSRANVLTF. The DNA of the CDR3 is TGTGCCAGCATCAGCCTGTACTCACAAAGTCGGGCCAACGTCCTGACTTTC.

This clone was observed a few times. The chain is built from TRBV5-1 and TRBJ2-1; perhaps D is TRBD1 or TRBD2 (5 bases each). Germline CDR1 SGHRS, CDR2 YFSETQ. The CDR3 runs to 13 residues. With 2 bases removed from V and 9 bases from J, the gap between germline ends came to 12 bases. The CDR3 loop is CASSFSRDREQFF. CDR3 sequence (DNA): TGCGCCAGCAGCTTTAGCAGGGACCGTGAGCAGTTCTTC. The whole variable domain, filled in from reference TRBV5-1 and TRBJ2-1, reads KAGVTQTPRYLIKTRGQQVTLSCSPISGHRSVSWYQQTPGQGLQFLFEYFSETQRNKGNFPGRFSGRQFSNSRSEMNVSTLELGDSALYLCASSFSRDREQFFGPGTRLTVL.